Listed below are T cell receptor beta chains from one sample, sequenced in a study of beta chain features in type 1 diabetes. Here immunoSEQ multiplex PCR was the method, and the copy in TCRdb shows in-frame clones only, minus some. The data hold under 500,000 clones, with about 30% observed a single time. Source material: naive CD4+ T cells from blood. Source of these receptors: a man between 18 and 35 years old in good health. Both conserved end residues are part of each CDR3. Each record gives: CDR3 DNA, CDR3 protein, V gene, J gene, D gene, clone size. The D gene is left open where the match is weak. Clone size is stated in some rows and not others, as once, few, many or a class when expanded.

CDR3 DNA: TGTGCCAGCTCACCTAGCGCCGGGGAGCTGTTTTTT; CDR3 protein: CASSPSAGELFF; V gene: TRBV18; J gene: TRBJ2-2; D gene: -; clone size: once
CDR3 DNA: TGTGCCAGCAGTTTCCCCGGAGGGACTACGCAGTATTTT; CDR3 protein: CASSFPGGTTQYF; V gene: TRBV28; J gene: TRBJ2-3; D gene: -; clone size: -
CDR3 DNA: TGTGCCTGGAGTGTAATAGCGGCGTACGAGCAGTACTTC; CDR3 protein: CAWSVIAAYEQYF; V gene: TRBV30; J gene: TRBJ2-7; D gene: -; clone size: few
CDR3 DNA: TGTGCCAGCAGCTGGGGGACAGTCGAACTAGCCAAAAACATTCAGTACTTC; CDR3 protein: CASSWGTVELAKNIQYF; V gene: TRBV5-4; J gene: TRBJ2-4; D gene: TRBD1; clone size: -
CDR3 DNA: TGCAGCGTTGCGGTCAGTTCTGGAAACACCATATATTTT; CDR3 protein: CSVAVSSGNTIYF; V gene: TRBV29-1; J gene: TRBJ1-3; D gene: -; clone size: few
CDR3 DNA: TGTGCCAGCAGCTCACCGGGACAGGCAAACTATGGCTACACCTTC; CDR3 protein: CASSSPGQANYGYTF; V gene: TRBV7-9; J gene: TRBJ1-2; D gene: TRBD1; clone size: -
CDR3 DNA: TGCGCCAGCAGCTTGACAGGGAACGGAGATACGCAGTATTTT; CDR3 protein: CASSLTGNGDTQYF; V gene: TRBV5-1; J gene: TRBJ2-3; D gene: -; clone size: -
CDR3 DNA: TGCAGCGTTGATGCAGGGGACCAGCCCCAGCATTTT; CDR3 protein: CSVDAGDQPQHF; V gene: TRBV29-1; J gene: TRBJ1-5; D gene: -; clone size: -
CDR3 DNA: TGCAGCGTTTGGTCGGCCTATGGCTACACCTTC; CDR3 protein: CSVWSAYGYTF; V gene: TRBV29-1; J gene: TRBJ1-2; D gene: -; clone size: -
CDR3 DNA: TGTGCCAGCAGCCTTCTAGCAGTCCAAGAGACCCAGTACTTC; CDR3 protein: CASSLLAVQETQYF; V gene: TRBV7-9; J gene: TRBJ2-5; D gene: -; clone size: few
CDR3 DNA: TGTGCCAGCAGCCAAAATCCCGGAACCGCCGGGGAGCTGTTTTTT; CDR3 protein: CASSQNPGTAGELFF; V gene: TRBV14; J gene: TRBJ2-2; D gene: -; clone size: few
CDR3 DNA: TGCGCCGGACGACAGGGAGACACAGATACGCAGTATTTT; CDR3 protein: CAGRQGDTDTQYF; V gene: TRBV5-1; J gene: TRBJ2-3; D gene: TRBD1; clone size: few
CDR3 DNA: TGCAGCGCCAACCGGGGGGTAGCGGATACGCAGTATTTT; CDR3 protein: CSANRGVADTQYF; V gene: TRBV29-1; J gene: TRBJ2-3; D gene: TRBD2; clone size: -
CDR3 DNA: TGTGCCAGCAGTTGGGCAAGGAGCACAGATACGCAGTATTTT; CDR3 protein: CASSWARSTDTQYF; V gene: TRBV28; J gene: TRBJ2-3; D gene: -; clone size: -
CDR3 DNA: TGCAGCGTTGAAAAGGGGACAGGGGGCGCATATGGCTACACCTTC; CDR3 protein: CSVEKGTGGAYGYTF; V gene: TRBV29-1; J gene: TRBJ1-2; D gene: TRBD1; clone size: -
CDR3 DNA: TGTGCCAGCAGTTACTCGATAGACGGCACAGATACGCAGTATTTT; CDR3 protein: CASSYSIDGTDTQYF; V gene: TRBV6-6; J gene: TRBJ2-3; D gene: -; clone size: -
CDR3 DNA: TGTGCCAGCAGCTTGGAGTCCACAGAGCAGTTCTTC; CDR3 protein: CASSLESTEQFF; V gene: TRBV5-6; J gene: TRBJ2-1; D gene: -; clone size: -
CDR3 DNA: TGTGCCAGCAACTGGGAGGGTTTTAGCACAGATACGCAGTATTTT; CDR3 protein: CASNWEGFSTDTQYF; V gene: TRBV7-2; J gene: TRBJ2-3; D gene: TRBD2; clone size: few
CDR3 DNA: TGTGCCAGCAGCTTCAAGGGGTCGCGATACAATGAGCAGTTCTTC; CDR3 protein: CASSFKGSRYNEQFF; V gene: TRBV7-9; J gene: TRBJ2-1; D gene: -; clone size: -
CDR3 DNA: TGCGCCAGCAGCCTTAGACTAGCTATGAATGAGGGGGCAGATACGCAGTATTTT; CDR3 protein: CASSLRLAMNEGADTQYF; V gene: TRBV4-1; J gene: TRBJ2-3; D gene: -; clone size: -
CDR3 DNA: TGCAGCGTTGGGACAGCCCAAGAGACCCAGTACTTC; CDR3 protein: CSVGTAQETQYF; V gene: TRBV29-1; J gene: TRBJ2-5; D gene: -; clone size: few
CDR3 DNA: TGTGCCAGCAGTTACGCGAGATCCGGTGAGCAGTTCTTC; CDR3 protein: CASSYARSGEQFF; V gene: TRBV6-5; J gene: TRBJ2-1; D gene: -; clone size: -
CDR3 DNA: TGTGCCAGCAGTCCGACTAGCGGGAGAGTCGGGGAGCTGTTTTTT; CDR3 protein: CASSPTSGRVGELFF; V gene: TRBV4-2; J gene: TRBJ2-2; D gene: TRBD2; clone size: few
CDR3 DNA: TGCGCCAGCAGTGTACAGGGGGCGCAAGGGACCCAGTACTTC; CDR3 protein: CASSVQGAQGTQYF; V gene: TRBV10-2; J gene: TRBJ2-5; D gene: TRBD1; clone size: -
CDR3 DNA: TGTGCCAGCTCACTCTCCGGGAGCTACGAGCAGTACTTC; CDR3 protein: CASSLSGSYEQYF; V gene: TRBV18; J gene: TRBJ2-7; D gene: -; clone size: few
CDR3 DNA: TGTGCCAGCAGCTTGGCGGTGGGCACTGAAGCTTTCTTT; CDR3 protein: CASSLAVGTEAFF; V gene: TRBV7-9; J gene: TRBJ1-1; D gene: -; clone size: -
CDR3 DNA: TGTGCCAGCACCCCGACTCCGCAGGGAGAAGTCCCCTTC; CDR3 protein: CASTPTPQGEVPF; V gene: TRBV21-1; J gene: TRBJ1-2; D gene: -; clone size: -
CDR3 DNA: TGTGCCAGTAGTATAGGGGGTAGCCTGGGAGCAGATACGCAGTATTTT; CDR3 protein: CASSIGGSLGADTQYF; V gene: TRBV19; J gene: TRBJ2-3; D gene: -; clone size: -